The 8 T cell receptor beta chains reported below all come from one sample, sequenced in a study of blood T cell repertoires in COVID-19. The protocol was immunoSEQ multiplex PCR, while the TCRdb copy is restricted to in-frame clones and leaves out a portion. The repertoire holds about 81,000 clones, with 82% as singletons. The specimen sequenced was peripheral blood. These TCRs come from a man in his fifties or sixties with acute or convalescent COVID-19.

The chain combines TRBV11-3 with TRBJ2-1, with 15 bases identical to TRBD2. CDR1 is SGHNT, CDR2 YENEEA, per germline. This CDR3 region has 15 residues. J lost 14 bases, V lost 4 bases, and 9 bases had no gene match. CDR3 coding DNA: TGTGCCAGCAGCTCGGACAGGGGGACTAGCGGGAGGAAGTTCTTC. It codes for CASSSDRGTSGRKFF. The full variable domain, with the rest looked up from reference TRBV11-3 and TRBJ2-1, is EAGVVQSPRYKIIEKKQPVAFWCNPISGHNTLYWYLQNLGQGPELLIRYENEEAVDDSQLPKDRFSAERLKGVDSTLKIQPAELGDSAVYLCASSSDRGTSGRKFFGPGTRLTVL.

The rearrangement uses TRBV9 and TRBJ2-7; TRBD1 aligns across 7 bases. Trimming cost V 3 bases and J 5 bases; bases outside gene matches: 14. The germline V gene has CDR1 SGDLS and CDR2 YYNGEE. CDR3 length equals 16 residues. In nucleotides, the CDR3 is TGTGCCAGCAGCGCAAGAGGGGGCAGTGAGGCCAACGAGCAGTACTTC. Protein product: CASSARGGSEANEQYF.

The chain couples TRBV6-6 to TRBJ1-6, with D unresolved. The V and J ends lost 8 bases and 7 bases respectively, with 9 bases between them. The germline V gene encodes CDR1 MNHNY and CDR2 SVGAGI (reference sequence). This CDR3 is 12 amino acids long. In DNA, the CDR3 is TGTGCCAGCCTATTCGGGAATTCACCCCTCCACTTT. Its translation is CASLFGNSPLHF.

The CDR3 region has the DNA TGTGCCACCTTTCCGGGACTAGCGGATAGCACAGATACGCAGTATTTT. It specifies CATFPGLADSTDTQYF. The rearrangement uses TRBV10-3 and TRBJ2-3, with 11 bases lining up with TRBD2. Germline lookup yields CDR1 ENHRY and CDR2 SYGVKD. V shed 10 bases, J shed 0 bases, and the junction held 9 bases outside the gene matches. There are 16 residues in the CDR3.

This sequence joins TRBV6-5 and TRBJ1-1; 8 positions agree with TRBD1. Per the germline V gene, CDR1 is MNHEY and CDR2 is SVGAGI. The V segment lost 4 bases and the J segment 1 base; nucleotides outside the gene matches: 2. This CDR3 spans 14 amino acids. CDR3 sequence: CASSWDRRNTEAFF. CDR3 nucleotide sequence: TGTGCCAGCAGTTGGGACAGGAGGAACACTGAAGCTTTCTTT.

As DNA, the CDR3 is TGTGCCAGCAGGATGCGGAGTTACGAGCAGTACTTC. It translates to CASRMRSYEQYF. V gene TRBV28 combines with J gene TRBJ2-7; D gene unclear. Trimming pared 6 bases from V and 4 bases from J, leaving 10 bases between. The V gene's germline CDR1 is MDHEN and CDR2 SYDVKM. The CDR3 totals 12 residues.

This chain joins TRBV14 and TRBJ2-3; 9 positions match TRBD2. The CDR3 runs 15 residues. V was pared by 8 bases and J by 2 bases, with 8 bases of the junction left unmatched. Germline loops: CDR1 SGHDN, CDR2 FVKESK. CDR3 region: CASGGGLAYTDTQYF. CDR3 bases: TGTGCCAGCGGTGGGGGACTAGCTTACACAGATACGCAGTATTTT.

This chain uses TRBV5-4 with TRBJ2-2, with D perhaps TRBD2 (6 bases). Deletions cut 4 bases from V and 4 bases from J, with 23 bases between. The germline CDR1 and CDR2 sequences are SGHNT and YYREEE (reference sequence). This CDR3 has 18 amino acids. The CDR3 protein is CASSLGVRSLRGTGELFF. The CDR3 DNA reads TGTGCCAGCAGCCTTGGAGTTCGATCCTTGCGGGGCACCGGGGAGCTGTTTTTT.